The rows below give T cell receptor beta chains drawn from one sample of a study of early T cells in non-severe SARS-CoV-2 infection. TCRdb fed the 5' RACE reads into MiXCR, producing one record per CDR3 protein. The sample consists of about 77,000 distinct CDR3 sequences, 12% of them appearing once. This sample comprised whole blood, obtained at baseline. All receptors come from an adult who was a healthcare worker with PCR-confirmed SARS-CoV-2 infection or an uninfected control (not recorded which). The donor label of this sample is uncertain. The CDR3 runs from the conserved cysteine through the conserved F or W. The D gene is left open where the match is weak. Clone size is shown for a subset of rows, as once, few, many or a class of expanded clone.

d_gene	v_gene	abundance	j_gene	CDR3nt	CDR3aa
TRBD2	TRBV4-2	few	TRBJ2-5	TGTGCCAGCAGGGCTAGCGGGGGGTTAGAGACCCAGTACTTC	CASRASGGLETQYF
TRBD1	TRBV19	few	TRBJ2-3	TGTGCCTCACAATCACCGGGACAGGGCACAGATACGCAGTATTTT	CASQSPGQGTDTQYF
NA	TRBV12-3/TRBV12-4	many	TRBJ2-1	TGTGCCAGCAGTTTCGACCGGGATGAGCAGTTCTTC	CASSFDRDEQFF
NA	TRBV4-3	NA	TRBJ1-1	TGCGCCAGCAGCCAAGATATAGGCCGGGAAGCTTTCTTT	CASSQDIGREAFF
TRBD2	TRBV27	few	TRBJ2-7	TGTGCCACTCGGGGGGAGCAGAGCTCCTACGAGCAGTACTTC	CATRGEQSSYEQYF
NA	TRBV4-1	NA	TRBJ1-4	TGCGCCAGCAGCCAAGAGAGGCAGGGGAATGAAAAACTGTTTTTT	CASSQERQGNEKLFF
NA	TRBV6-2/TRBV6-3	few	TRBJ2-7	TGTGCCAGCAGTTATATGGTCTCTAGGGCCGAGCAGTACTTC	CASSYMVSRAEQYF
NA	TRBV6-5	few	TRBJ1-6	TGTGCCAGCGGAGAGTCTAGCTCCTATAATTCACCCCTCCACTTT	CASGESSSYNSPLHF
TRBD1	TRBV5-1	few	TRBJ1-1	TGCGCCAGCAGCCGGGGACAGGGAATCACTGAAGCTTTCTTT	CASSRGQGITEAFF
NA	TRBV5-4	few	TRBJ2-1	TGTGCCAGCAGCTTGGCCGAAGGGGGATACGAGCAGTTCTTC	CASSLAEGGYEQFF
NA	TRBV9	few	TRBJ2-5	TGTGCCAGCAGCGTAGGCCGGGGGCAAGAGACCCAGTACTTC	CASSVGRGQETQYF
TRBD1	TRBV7-2	NA	TRBJ2-1	TGTGCCAGCACCATAGACAGGGGATTTTACAATGAGCAGTTCTTC	CASTIDRGFYNEQFF
NA	TRBV12-3/TRBV12-4	NA	TRBJ2-3	TGTGCCAGCACCTCTACATGGACAGGCACAGATACGCAGTATTTT	CASTSTWTGTDTQYF
NA	TRBV19	many	TRBJ1-5	TGTGCCAGTAGCTTACTAGACGGAAACAATCAGCCCCAGCATTTT	CASSLLDGNNQPQHF
TRBD1	TRBV5-1	many	TRBJ2-5	TGCGCCAGCAGCTTGGGGACAGGGACCCTCCAAGAGACCCAGTACTTC	CASSLGTGTLQETQYF
NA	TRBV12-3/TRBV12-4	few	TRBJ1-3	TGTGCCAGCAGTTTTGACGTCTCTGGAAACACCATATATTTT	CASSFDVSGNTIYF
TRBD2	TRBV5-1	NA	TRBJ2-5	TGCGCCAGCAGCTTGGGGCTAGCGGCAAGGCAAGAGACCCAGTACTTC	CASSLGLAARQETQYF
NA	TRBV12-5	NA	TRBJ2-1	TGTGCTAGTGGCCCTCCTTCCAGCTCCTACAATGAGCAGTTCTTC	CASGPPSSSYNEQFF
TRBD1	TRBV2	NA	TRBJ1-6	TGTGCCAGCAGTCGCCGACAGGGGCATTCACCCCTCCACTTT	CASSRRQGHSPLHF
NA	TRBV4-2	NA	TRBJ2-7	TGTGCCAGCAGCCGGGCCGCAACCTACGAGCAGTACTTC	CASSRAATYEQYF
NA	TRBV4-1	NA	TRBJ1-5	TGCGCCAGCAGCCAAGACTGGCGGAGAGGCAATCAGCCCCAGCATTTT	CASSQDWRRGNQPQHF
NA	TRBV7-2	many	TRBJ1-2	TGTGCCAGCAGCTTTACTCAGGGACTCGGCTACACCTTC	CASSFTQGLGYTF
NA	TRBV7-6	few	TRBJ1-2	TGTGCCAGCAGCGCTGGGACCACGGGAGGCTACACCTTC	CASSAGTTGGYTF
TRBD2	TRBV5-8	NA	TRBJ2-3	TGTGCCAGCACTGGGACTAGCGGAACAGATACGCAGTATTTT	CASTGTSGTDTQYF